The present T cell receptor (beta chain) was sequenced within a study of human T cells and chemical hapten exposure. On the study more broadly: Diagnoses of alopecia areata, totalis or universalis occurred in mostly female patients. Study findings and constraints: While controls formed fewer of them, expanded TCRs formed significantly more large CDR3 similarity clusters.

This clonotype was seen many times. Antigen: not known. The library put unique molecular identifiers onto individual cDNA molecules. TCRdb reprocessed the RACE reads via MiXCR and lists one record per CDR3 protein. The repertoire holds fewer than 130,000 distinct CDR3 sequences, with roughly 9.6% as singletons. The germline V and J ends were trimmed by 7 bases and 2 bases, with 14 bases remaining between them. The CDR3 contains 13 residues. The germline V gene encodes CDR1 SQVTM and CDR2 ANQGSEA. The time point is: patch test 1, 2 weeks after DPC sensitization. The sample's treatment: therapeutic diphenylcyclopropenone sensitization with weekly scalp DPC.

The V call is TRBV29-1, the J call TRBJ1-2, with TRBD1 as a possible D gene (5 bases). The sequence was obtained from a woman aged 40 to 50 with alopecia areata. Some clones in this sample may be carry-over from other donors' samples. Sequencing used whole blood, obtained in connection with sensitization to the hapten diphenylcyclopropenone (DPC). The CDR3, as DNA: TGCAGCGCCCCGACAGTAGCGAACTATGGCTACACCTTC. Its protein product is CSAPTVANYGYTF.